This T cell receptor (beta chain) stems from a study of CD8 T cells in ankylosing spondylitis. Study-level points and caveats: Researchers report that disease-linked clones proved CD8+ and relatively rare in peripheral blood. Significant enrichment of disease-linked clones was reported in matched ankylosing spondylitis synovial fluid. Earlier literature documents some of the motif variants in reactive arthritis synovial fluid and blood. Typical of ankylosing spondylitis blood, it appeared, was a TCR beta motif of 7 or 8 highly homologous variants.

In regard to this clonotype: Its antigen is currently unknown.

The V end lost 2 bases, the J end lost 1 base, and 8 bases lay between the germline ends. The CDR3 is 14 amino acids. Germline CDR1 reads SNHLY; CDR2 reads FYNNEI. One entry per CDR3 protein results from TCRdb running MiXCR on the 5' RACE reads. The table has about 330,000 distinct CDR3 sequences, 7.5% to 9% seen once. The sample comprised blood, either unsorted or a sorted T cell fraction (not recorded which). The TCR originated in a male donor with ankylosing spondylitis. The J gene is TRBJ2-5, the V gene TRBV2; D ambiguous. CDR3: CASSERAIQETQYF. The CDR3 DNA is TGTGCCAGCAGTGAACGGGCCATCCAAGAGACCCAGTACTTC.